The present entry profiles one T cell receptor (beta chain) with its context. The antigen is not known. TCR sequencing used cDNA made by reverse transcription of extracted RNA. Sequencing used immunoSEQ multiplex PCR; TCRdb keeps in-frame clones, though not all of them. The sample records over 110,000 clones, approximately 51% being singletons. This specimen belongs to a study of CD8+ T cells in alopecia areata. On the study more broadly: Oral tofacitinib, 5 to 10 mg twice daily, was given in an open-label trial. Study-level findings and limits: TCR sharing was clearer in mice than between patients, perhaps partly owing to patient HLA diversity.

Trimming cost V 4 bases and J 0 bases, with 7 bases left between them. The CDR3 has 14 residues. The germline V gene encodes CDR1 MDHEN and CDR2 SYDVKM. Sequencing was performed on CD4+ T cells sorted from blood, taken at week 0. This TCR was recovered from a human donor with alopecia areata. The chain employs TRBV28 and TRBJ1-5; D is unresolved. The CDR3 bases are TGTGCCAGCAGTTCCTCGGATAGCAATCAGCCCCAGCATTTT. Its protein product is CASSSSDSNQPQHF.